This T cell receptor beta chain derives from a study of T-cell memory formation after mild COVID-19. Notes on the study in general: Some clones that responded were present in memory (sampled pre-infection), which suggests cross-reactive memory joined. Among clones contracting day 15 to 85, CD4/CD8 was balanced, whereas later expanders leaned CD4+.

Points on this clonotype: The antigen is undetermined.

MiXCR, applied by TCRdb to the 5' RACE reads, yields one record per CDR3 protein. Here the sample spans approximately 170,000 distinct CDR3 sequences, roughly 13% being singletons. This TCR came from a man between 18 and 35 years old who had mild COVID-19 (a few samples of this study predate the infection). Cell type and time point are not known. Sequenced: PBMCs or a T cell subset sorted from them (not recorded which).

This CDR3 reads CASSTDTFTDTQYF. In nucleotides, the CDR3 is TGTGCCAGCAGCACGGACACGTTCACAGATACGCAGTATTTT. The V and J genes are TRBV7-2 and TRBJ2-3; D perhaps matches TRBD1 (5 bases). The ends were cut back, 5 bases at V and 2 bases at J, with 11 bases in the middle. The germline V gene encodes CDR1 SGHTA and CDR2 FQGNSA. CDR3 length: 14 residues.